This TCR beta chain derives from a study of blood T cell repertoires in COVID-19. Background on the study: Material from acute and convalescent COVID-19 was sourced from the United States, Italy and Spain. The cDNA or gDNA used as material had been derived from T cells, B-cell-depleted T cells, or PBMCs.

Original handling: The assay estimated nucleated cells by amplifying reference gene primers. Sequencing used immunoSEQ multiplex PCR; TCRdb keeps in-frame clones, though not all of them. That table furnishes V, J and clone size, whereas the DNA furnished D and trimming. The sample lists about 300,000 clones, about 89% occurring once. V gave up 4 bases and J gave up 2 bases; unmatched junction bases: 9. Per germline, CDR1 SGHRS and CDR2 YFSETQ. The CDR3 is 15 residues long. Material: peripheral blood. The sequence was obtained from a middle-aged woman who had recovered from COVID-19. V gene TRBV5-1 combines with J gene TRBJ2-7, with 7 bases matching TRBD1. DNA for the CDR3: TGCGCCAGCAGCATTGGCGGTCAGGGGGCCTACGAGCAGTACTTC. Its translation is CASSIGGQGAYEQYF.